These 18 T cell receptor beta chains were sequenced from one sample in a study of CD8 T cells in Susac syndrome. About 0.45 to 1 ug RNA was reverse transcribed with random hexamers. TCRdb re-analysed the immunoSEQ multiplex PCR reads in MiXCR, keeping a single row per CDR3 protein. The sample lists about 80,000 distinct CDR3 sequences, 85% to 95% seen once, with around 0.57% in the top ten. Material: CD4+ T cells from PBMCs. The receptors come from a human donor with Susac syndrome.

The count of this clonotype is one. V gene TRBV20-1 combines with J gene TRBJ2-3; the match to TRBD2 covers 9 bases. Germline V CDR1 and CDR2: DFQATT, SNEGSKA (reference sequence). Trimming removed 6 bases from V and 2 bases from J; junction bases left unmatched: 12. This CDR3 contains 16 residues. As DNA, the CDR3 is TGCAGTGCGGACCCAGGGACTAGCTGGTTCACAGATACGCAGTATTTT. Amino acids: CSADPGTSWFTDTQYF.

This clonotype was detected once. The chain has TRBV24-1 and TRBJ2-5, with 7 nucleotides matching TRBD2. The CDR3 spans 14 residues. Germline V gene lookup returns CDR1 KGHDR and CDR2 SFDVKD. Unmatched junction bases numbered 5, after V lost 3 bases and J lost 5 bases. In DNA, the CDR3 is TGTGCCACCAGTGATAGGGACTATGGGGAGACCCAGTACTTC. Translating gives CATSDRDYGETQYF.

The V gene is TRBV29-1, the J gene TRBJ1-5; D is unclear. V was clipped by 6 bases and J by 4 bases, with 10 bases between them. CDR3 length: 12 residues. Per the germline V gene, CDR1 is SQVTM and CDR2 is ANQGSEA. CDR3 region: CSVLDGNQPQHF. CDR3 bases: TGCAGCGTCCTCGACGGGAATCAGCCCCAGCATTTT.

This rearrangement joins TRBV5-4 to TRBJ2-2; D could derive from TRBD1 or TRBD2 (5 bases each). Trimming shortened V by 2 bases and J by 2 bases, and 19 bases separated the two germline ends. Germline V gene sequence: CDR1 SGHNT, CDR2 YYREEE (reference sequence). The CDR3 covers 18 residues. The DNA of the CDR3 is TGTGCCAGCAGCTTAAATCCAGGGACGGCCGCCAACACCGGGGAGCTGTTTTTT. Protein product: CASSLNPGTAANTGELFF.

V and J are TRBV7-2 and TRBJ2-3; D is unresolved. This CDR3 contains 15 residues. In germline, CDR1 is SGHTA, CDR2 FQGNSA. Trimming shortened V by 4 bases and J by 2 bases, and 13 bases separated the two germline ends. The CDR3 DNA is TGTGCCAGCAGCTCATTGGGGATTCCCACAGATACGCAGTATTTT. Translation gives CASSSLGIPTDTQYF.

This chain joins TRBV3-1 and TRBJ1-3, with D perhaps matching TRBD1 (6 bases). The V gene's germline CDR1 is LGHDT and CDR2 YNNKEL (reference sequence). Trimming removed 3 bases from V and 4 bases from J, with 7 bases in between. CDR3 length: 13 amino acids. The chain's CDR3 is CASSQGHGNTIYF. In DNA, the CDR3 is TGTGCCAGCAGCCAGGGACACGGAAACACCATATATTTT.

The chain links TRBV2 to TRBJ2-7; 8 bases line up with TRBD1. CDR3 length equals 14 residues. Trimming at V came to 6 bases and at J to 1 base, leaving 5 bases not matched to a gene. CDR1 SNHLY and CDR2 FYNNEI come from the germline V gene. As DNA, the CDR3 is TGTGCCAGCAGGGACAGGGTGCAGTCCTACGAGCAGTACTTC. Encoded protein: CASRDRVQSYEQYF. The full variable domain, with the rest looked up from reference TRBV2 and TRBJ2-7, is EPEVTQTPSHQVTQMGQEVILRCVPISNHLYFYWYRQILGQKVEFLVSFYNNEISEKSEIFDDQFSVERPDGSNFTLKIRSTKLEDSAMYFCASRDRVQSYEQYFGPGTRLTVT.

This chain connects TRBV7-2 to TRBJ2-1, with 7 bases matching TRBD2. The CDR3 runs 13 residues. V lost 1 base, J lost 10 bases, and 4 bases stayed unmatched. Germline V lookup: CDR1 SGHTA, CDR2 FQGNSA. CDR3 in amino acids: CASSLVVGGEQFF. CDR3 coding DNA: TGTGCCAGCAGCTTAGTGGTGGGAGGGGAGCAGTTCTTC.

The chain is built from TRBV28 and TRBJ1-4; D unresolved. The CDR3 is made up of 14 amino acids. The V end was cut by 6 bases, the J end by 3 bases, with 11 bases between. Per germline, CDR1 MDHEN and CDR2 SYDVKM. The CDR3 bases are TGTGCCAGCAGACCCTTAGGGTCTAATGAAAAACTGTTTTTT. Protein: CASRPLGSNEKLFF.

The chain uses TRBV18 and TRBJ2-5; D is unresolved. The CDR3 contains 13 residues. Germline loops: CDR1 KGHSH, CDR2 LQKENI. V lost 2 bases and J lost 1, with 5 bases in between. CDR3 nucleotides: TGTGCCAGCTCACCAATCACCCAAGAGACCCAGTACTTC. Amino acids: CASSPITQETQYF.

This clonotype appeared once. This sequence joins TRBV28 and TRBJ2-7, with D perhaps TRBD2 (6 bases). Trimming took 6 bases from V and 6 from J, leaving 18 bases between them. The CDR3 totals 14 residues. Germline-derived CDR1 and CDR2 are MDHEN and SYDVKM. In DNA form, the CDR3 reads TGTGCCAGCAGCATCATCCGGAGGGCCAGCGAGCAGTACTTC. Protein: CASSIIRRASEQYF.

The chain recombines TRBV12-3 or TRBV12-4 with TRBJ2-3; D is unclear. This CDR3 comprises 15 residues. V was trimmed by 6 bases and J by 5 bases, leaving 18 bases between them. DNA of the CDR3: TGTGCCAGCAGCCTACAATCCTCGGGCGGAGATACGCAGTATTTT. The encoded protein is CASSLQSSGGDTQYF.

The chain uses TRBV5-6 and TRBJ1-5, with unresolved D. The CDR3 runs to 13 residues. V was pared by 1 base and J by 0 bases, with 2 bases between. CDR1 is SGHDT and CDR2 is YYEEEE in the germline V gene. The CDR3: CASSLFSNQPQHF. CDR3 bases: TGTGCCAGCAGCTTGTTTAGCAATCAGCCCCAGCATTTT.

The V and J genes are TRBV29-1 and TRBJ2-6; no clear D. This CDR3 region has 13 residues. CDR1 is SQVTM and CDR2 is ANQGSEA in the germline V gene. CDR3 sequence: CSVRKAGANVLTF. In DNA form, the CDR3 reads TGCAGTGTCCGTAAGGCTGGGGCCAACGTCCTGACTTTC.

The J gene is TRBJ2-3, the V gene TRBV11-2; the D call may be TRBD1 or TRBD2 (5 bases each). Germline CDR1 reads SGHAT; CDR2 reads FQNNGV. Trimming left V 6 bases short and J 7 bases short, with 20 bases between. The CDR3 is 15 amino acids. The CDR3 nucleotides read TGTGCCAGCAGATCCGGGGCGCTATGGATCCATACGCAGTATTTT. Its protein product is CASRSGALWIHTQYF.

V gene TRBV27 combines with J gene TRBJ1-2; 8 bases are shared with TRBD1. The trim removed 6 bases at V and 6 bases at J, leaving 18 bases unmatched. Germline values: CDR1 MNHEY, CDR2 SMNVEV (reference sequence). The CDR3 runs to 17 residues. The CDR3 loop reads CASREIGTGHRDDGYTF. The DNA for the CDR3 is TGTGCCAGCAGGGAGATCGGGACAGGACATAGAGACGATGGCTACACCTTC.

The chain employs TRBV5-4 and TRBJ1-2; 10 bases are a match to TRBD1. The V and J ends lost 4 bases and 3 bases, in that order; junction bases with no gene match: 6. This CDR3 has 15 amino acids. Per the germline V gene, CDR1 is SGHNT and CDR2 is YYREEE (reference sequence). The CDR3 is CASSTPGQGYYGYTF. The DNA for the CDR3 is TGTGCCAGCAGCACTCCGGGACAGGGGTACTATGGCTACACCTTC.

This chain links TRBV20-1 with TRBJ1-6, with D tentatively TRBD1 (5 bases). This CDR3 contains 13 residues. Germline V gene data show CDR1 as DFQATT and CDR2 as SNEGSKA (reference sequence). With 3 bases removed from V and 9 bases from J, the gap between germline ends came to 12 bases. CDR3 sequence reads: CSASRDPSSPLHF. Here the CDR3 DNA reads TGCAGTGCTAGTAGGGACCCGTCTTCACCCCTCCACTTT.